This entry is about one TCR beta chain. Its cognate antigen is unknown. Specified treatment: roughly 11-day PBMC culture with coronavirus spike peptide pools or control peptides (ViraFEST assay). The CDR3 has 13 amino acids. CDR1 is SGHNT, CDR2 YENEEA, per germline. V was trimmed by 2 bases and J by 8 bases, leaving 12 bases between them. Sequencing of DNA taken from cultured CD4+ T cells relied on the Oncomine TCR Beta short-read assay. Via MiXCR, TCRdb re-called the PCR reads, giving one row per CDR3 protein. Of around 14,000 distinct CDR3 sequences listed, approximately 52% were seen once; the top ten hold around 8.7%. The data stem from a study of vaccination and CD4 T cells after COVID-19. Across the study: Treatment of control cultures consisted of a CEFX pool, an HIV-1 Nef pool, or no peptide. Study findings and constraints: In median terms, SARS-CoV-2-reactive clonotypes went from about 20 to 38, a nonsignificant rise.

The sequenced sample was CD4+ T cells from blood, cultured in vitro. This chain connects TRBV11-3 to TRBJ1-1; D may be TRBD1 (5 bases). This receptor was obtained from a human donor who had recovered from COVID-19. The CDR3 region is CASSLRDDREAFF. CDR3 nucleotide sequence: TGTGCCAGCAGCTTAAGGGACGACCGAGAAGCTTTCTTT. Full variable domain (rest looked up from reference TRBV11-3 and TRBJ1-1): EAGVVQSPRYKIIEKKQPVAFWCNPISGHNTLYWYLQNLGQGPELLIRYENEEAVDDSQLPKDRFSAERLKGVDSTLKIQPAELGDSAVYLCASSLRDDREAFFGQGTRLTVV.